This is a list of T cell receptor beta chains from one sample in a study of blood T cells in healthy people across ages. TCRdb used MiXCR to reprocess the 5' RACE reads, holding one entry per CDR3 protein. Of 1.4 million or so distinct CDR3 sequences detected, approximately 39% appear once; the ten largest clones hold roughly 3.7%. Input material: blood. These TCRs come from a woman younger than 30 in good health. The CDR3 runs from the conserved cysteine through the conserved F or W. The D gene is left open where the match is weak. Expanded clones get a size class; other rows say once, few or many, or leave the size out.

cdr3_nt: TGTGCCAGCAGTCCTGACAGGGGGCTGAATAGCAATCAGCCCCAGCATTTT
cdr3_aa: CASSPDRGLNSNQPQHF
clone_size: -
d_call: TRBD1
v_call: TRBV6-1
j_call: TRBJ1-5

cdr3_nt: TGTGCCAGCAGTGGACAGGGGAGCGAGACCCAGTACTTC
cdr3_aa: CASSGQGSETQYF
clone_size: -
d_call: TRBD1
v_call: TRBV28
j_call: TRBJ2-5

cdr3_nt: TGTGCCAGCAGTGACTCCCAATGGCGCACTGAAGCTTTCTTT
cdr3_aa: CASSDSQWRTEAFF
clone_size: -
d_call: -
v_call: TRBV6-5
j_call: TRBJ1-1

cdr3_nt: TGCGCCAGCAGCTCACAGACCGGCGCGGACGAAAAACTGTTTTTT
cdr3_aa: CASSSQTGADEKLFF
clone_size: -
d_call: -
v_call: TRBV4-3
j_call: TRBJ1-4

cdr3_nt: TGCGCCAGCAGCCAGGCTCTCTCTAGCGGGGTAAGGGCAGATACGCAGTATTTT
cdr3_aa: CASSQALSSGVRADTQYF
clone_size: -
d_call: TRBD2
v_call: TRBV4-3
j_call: TRBJ2-3

cdr3_nt: TGTGCCAGCAGTGGACTCCGGGAGGGCCGTGAGTACTTC
cdr3_aa: CASSGLREGREYF
clone_size: -
d_call: TRBD2
v_call: TRBV6-1
j_call: TRBJ2-5

cdr3_nt: TGTGCCTGGAGTCCCTCCTATGCTAGCGGGAGCAATGAGCAGTTCTTC
cdr3_aa: CAWSPSYASGSNEQFF
clone_size: few
d_call: TRBD2
v_call: TRBV30
j_call: TRBJ2-1

cdr3_nt: TGCAGTGCCGAGTTTGGGACAGCAGGAAACATTCAGTACTTC
cdr3_aa: CSAEFGTAGNIQYF
clone_size: few
d_call: TRBD1
v_call: TRBV20-1
j_call: TRBJ2-4

cdr3_nt: TGCAGTGCTAGAGTAGTGAGCGGATTTTACAGTGAGCAGTTCTTC
cdr3_aa: CSARVVSGFYSEQFF
clone_size: -
d_call: -
v_call: TRBV20-1
j_call: TRBJ2-1

cdr3_nt: TGTGCCAGCTCACCACCGTACGGAGGGATTAATAATGAAAAACTGTTTTTT
cdr3_aa: CASSPPYGGINNEKLFF
clone_size: once
d_call: -
v_call: TRBV18
j_call: TRBJ1-4

cdr3_nt: TGTGCCAGCAGTGGGACTAGCGGAGCTTACGAGCAGTACTTC
cdr3_aa: CASSGTSGAYEQYF
clone_size: many
d_call: TRBD2
v_call: TRBV27
j_call: TRBJ2-7

cdr3_nt: TGTGCCTGGATGGGTGGCAGCGTGAACACTGAAGCTTTCTTT
cdr3_aa: CAWMGGSVNTEAFF
clone_size: -
d_call: -
v_call: TRBV30
j_call: TRBJ1-1

cdr3_nt: TGTGCCAGCAGCTTAGATTTTGGCTTCCAGAGCGAGCAGTACTTC
cdr3_aa: CASSLDFGFQSEQYF
clone_size: -
d_call: -
v_call: TRBV7-2
j_call: TRBJ2-7

cdr3_nt: TGTGCCAGCAGCTCCCGGGACAGGGACGGGCACTATGGCTACACCTTC
cdr3_aa: CASSSRDRDGHYGYTF
clone_size: -
d_call: TRBD1
v_call: TRBV7-9
j_call: TRBJ1-2

cdr3_nt: TGTGCCAGCAGCCCAAGGTGGTCGGGGGGCACAGATACGCAGTATTTT
cdr3_aa: CASSPRWSGGTDTQYF
clone_size: few
d_call: -
v_call: TRBV7-9
j_call: TRBJ2-3

cdr3_nt: TGTGCCAGCAGCCTCGGGGATAACTCCTACAATGAGCAGTTCTTC
cdr3_aa: CASSLGDNSYNEQFF
clone_size: few
d_call: -
v_call: TRBV7-9
j_call: TRBJ2-1

cdr3_nt: TGTGCCAGCAGTATCCGGGACGGCGGCTACACCTTC
cdr3_aa: CASSIRDGGYTF
clone_size: few
d_call: -
v_call: TRBV6-2/TRBV6-3
j_call: TRBJ1-2

cdr3_nt: TGTGCCACCAAACAGGGATGGGCAGGGAAGACCCAGTACTTC
cdr3_aa: CATKQGWAGKTQYF
clone_size: -
d_call: -
v_call: TRBV27
j_call: TRBJ2-5

cdr3_nt: TGTGCCAGCAAGACAGGGGGTGGGTCACCCCTCCACTTT
cdr3_aa: CASKTGGGSPLHF
clone_size: -
d_call: TRBD1
v_call: TRBV6-5
j_call: TRBJ1-6

cdr3_nt: TGCGCCAGCAGCCATCCCCGGACAGGGTTTGACGGCACTGAAGCTTTCTTT
cdr3_aa: CASSHPRTGFDGTEAFF
clone_size: -
d_call: TRBD1
v_call: TRBV4-3
j_call: TRBJ1-1

cdr3_nt: TGTGCCAGCAGCGTATCCGCGGGGGTATTCACCAATGAGCAGTTCTTC
cdr3_aa: CASSVSAGVFTNEQFF
clone_size: -
d_call: TRBD2
v_call: TRBV9
j_call: TRBJ2-1

cdr3_nt: TGTGCCAGCAGTTTGGGACAGGGTAAGAATGAGCAGTTCTTC
cdr3_aa: CASSLGQGKNEQFF
clone_size: -
d_call: TRBD1
v_call: TRBV6-6
j_call: TRBJ2-1

cdr3_nt: TGCAGCGGGGGTCCCCGTAACAATGAGCAGTTCTTC
cdr3_aa: CSGGPRNNEQFF
clone_size: many
d_call: -
v_call: TRBV29-1
j_call: TRBJ2-1

cdr3_nt: TGTGCCAGCTGTCGGGCCGCTCAAGAGACCCAGTACTTC
cdr3_aa: CASCRAAQETQYF
clone_size: few
d_call: -
v_call: TRBV7-9
j_call: TRBJ2-5

cdr3_nt: TGCGCCAGCAGCCAAGTCGGAGGGGGCCCTAACTATGGCTACACCTTC
cdr3_aa: CASSQVGGGPNYGYTF
clone_size: -
d_call: TRBD1
v_call: TRBV5-1
j_call: TRBJ1-2

cdr3_nt: TGCGCCAGCAGCTTGAACTGGGGGTCCGACACAGATACGCAGTATTTT
cdr3_aa: CASSLNWGSDTDTQYF
clone_size: -
d_call: -
v_call: TRBV5-1
j_call: TRBJ2-3

cdr3_nt: TGTGCCAGCAGCTCGGATCAGGGAGGAGGCTACACCTTC
cdr3_aa: CASSSDQGGGYTF
clone_size: -
d_call: -
v_call: TRBV13
j_call: TRBJ1-2

cdr3_nt: TGTGCCAGCAGCTTAGCCAAAGGGGGCTACACCTTC
cdr3_aa: CASSLAKGGYTF
clone_size: few
d_call: -
v_call: TRBV7-9
j_call: TRBJ1-2

cdr3_nt: TGTGCCAGCTCCCTGCAGGGGTTATTGGACGAGCAGTACTTC
cdr3_aa: CASSLQGLLDEQYF
clone_size: -
d_call: -
v_call: TRBV18
j_call: TRBJ2-7

cdr3_nt: TGCAGTACTACCGGGACTAGCAGATACAATGAGCAGTTCTTC
cdr3_aa: CSTTGTSRYNEQFF
clone_size: few
d_call: TRBD2
v_call: TRBV20-1
j_call: TRBJ2-1

cdr3_nt: TGTGCCGGGCGGCAGGGGCTAGGGAACACTGAAGCTTTCTTT
cdr3_aa: CAGRQGLGNTEAFF
clone_size: -
d_call: -
v_call: TRBV6-6
j_call: TRBJ1-1

cdr3_nt: TGTGCCAGCAGTTACCGAGGGGCCGAGCAGTACTTC
cdr3_aa: CASSYRGAEQYF
clone_size: few
d_call: -
v_call: TRBV6-5
j_call: TRBJ2-7

cdr3_nt: TGCGCCAGCAGTGGTGGGGCCGAAAAACTGTTTTTT
cdr3_aa: CASSGGAEKLFF
clone_size: -
d_call: -
v_call: TRBV10-2
j_call: TRBJ1-4

cdr3_nt: TGTGCCAGCAGCAAGGGCGGGGGGCTGACCTACGAGCAGTACTTC
cdr3_aa: CASSKGGGLTYEQYF
clone_size: -
d_call: -
v_call: TRBV21-1
j_call: TRBJ2-7

cdr3_nt: TGTGCCAGCAGTTACGGCGCCAAGCAGTACTTC
cdr3_aa: CASSYGAKQYF
clone_size: -
d_call: -
v_call: TRBV6-5
j_call: TRBJ2-5

cdr3_nt: TGCGCCAGCAGCTTGTCTCCTACGCCCAATGAGCAGTTCTTC
cdr3_aa: CASSLSPTPNEQFF
clone_size: many
d_call: -
v_call: TRBV5-1
j_call: TRBJ2-1

cdr3_nt: TGTGCCAGCAGGTCCGTGGGGAACATTCAGTACTTC
cdr3_aa: CASRSVGNIQYF
clone_size: -
d_call: -
v_call: TRBV7-2
j_call: TRBJ2-4

cdr3_nt: TGTGCCAGCAGCTTATGGGATCTAGCGACACTTGTGAATGAGCAGTACTTC
cdr3_aa: CASSLWDLATLVNEQYF
clone_size: -
d_call: -
v_call: TRBV7-8
j_call: TRBJ2-7

cdr3_nt: TGTGCCAGCAGCGGGAAGACAGGGATCCACAATGAGCAGTTCTTC
cdr3_aa: CASSGKTGIHNEQFF
clone_size: -
d_call: TRBD1
v_call: TRBV12-3/TRBV12-4
j_call: TRBJ2-1

cdr3_nt: TGTGCCATCAGTGGAACGGGGATTAACACTGAAGCTTTCTTT
cdr3_aa: CAISGTGINTEAFF
clone_size: few
d_call: -
v_call: TRBV10-3
j_call: TRBJ1-1

cdr3_nt: TGTGCCAGCAGTTACAATGGGGGGCGGACTGAAGCTTTCTTT
cdr3_aa: CASSYNGGRTEAFF
clone_size: few
d_call: -
v_call: TRBV6-2/TRBV6-3
j_call: TRBJ1-1

cdr3_nt: TGTGCCAGCAGTTCACCAGGGGGGTTGGATGCGCAGTATTTT
cdr3_aa: CASSSPGGLDAQYF
clone_size: -
d_call: -
v_call: TRBV12-3/TRBV12-4
j_call: TRBJ2-3

cdr3_nt: TGTGCCAGCAGTTCAGGGGCGTCCAGCAGTCAGCCCCAGCATTTT
cdr3_aa: CASSSGASSSQPQHF
clone_size: -
d_call: -
v_call: TRBV12-3/TRBV12-4
j_call: TRBJ1-5

cdr3_nt: TGTGCCTGGGGGGACAGGGGGACTGAAAAACTGTTTTTT
cdr3_aa: CAWGDRGTEKLFF
clone_size: -
d_call: TRBD1
v_call: TRBV30
j_call: TRBJ1-4

cdr3_nt: TGCAGTGCGCGGACTCAGTCTAAGGAGCAGTTCTTC
cdr3_aa: CSARTQSKEQFF
clone_size: few
d_call: -
v_call: TRBV20-1
j_call: TRBJ2-1

cdr3_nt: TGTGCCAGCAGCCTCGGGACTAGCGGGAGTCTCGAGACCCAGTACTTC
cdr3_aa: CASSLGTSGSLETQYF
clone_size: -
d_call: TRBD2
v_call: TRBV11-2
j_call: TRBJ2-5

cdr3_nt: TGTGCCAGCAGCCAAGTCACGAGTGGTTTGGGGAATGAGCAGTTCTTC
cdr3_aa: CASSQVTSGLGNEQFF
clone_size: -
d_call: -
v_call: TRBV4-2
j_call: TRBJ2-1

cdr3_nt: TGCAGACCGGGGACAGGGGGCGCAAGCTACACCTTC
cdr3_aa: CRPGTGGASYTF
clone_size: -
d_call: TRBD1
v_call: TRBV20-1
j_call: TRBJ1-2